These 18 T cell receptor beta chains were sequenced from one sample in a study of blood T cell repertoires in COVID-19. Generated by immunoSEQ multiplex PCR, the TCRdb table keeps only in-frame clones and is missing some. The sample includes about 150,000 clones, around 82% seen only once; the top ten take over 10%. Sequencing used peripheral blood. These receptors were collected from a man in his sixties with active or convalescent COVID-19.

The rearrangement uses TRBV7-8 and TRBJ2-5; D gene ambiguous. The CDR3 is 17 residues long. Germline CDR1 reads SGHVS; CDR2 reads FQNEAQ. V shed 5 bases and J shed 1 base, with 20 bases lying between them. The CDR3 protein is CASSPPGVAEFQETQYF. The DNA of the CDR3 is TGTGCCAGCAGCCCCCCCGGAGTAGCTGAGTTCCAAGAGACCCAGTACTTC.

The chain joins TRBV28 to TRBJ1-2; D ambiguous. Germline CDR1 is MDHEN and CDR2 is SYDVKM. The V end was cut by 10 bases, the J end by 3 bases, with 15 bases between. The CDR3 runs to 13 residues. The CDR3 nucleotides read TGTGCCATCACGGAGGGCGCGGACTATGGCTACACCTTC. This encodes CAITEGADYGYTF.

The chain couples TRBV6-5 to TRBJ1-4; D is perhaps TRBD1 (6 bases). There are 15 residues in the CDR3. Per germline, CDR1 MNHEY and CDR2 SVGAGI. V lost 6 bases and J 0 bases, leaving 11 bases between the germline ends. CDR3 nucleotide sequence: TGTGCCAGCAGACCGGACAGTGCAACTAATGAAAAACTGTTTTTT. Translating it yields CASRPDSATNEKLFF.

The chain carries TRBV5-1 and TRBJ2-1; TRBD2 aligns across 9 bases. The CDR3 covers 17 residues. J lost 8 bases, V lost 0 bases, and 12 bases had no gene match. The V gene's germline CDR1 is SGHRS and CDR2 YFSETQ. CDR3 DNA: TGCGCCAGCAGCTTGGAGGCAGGTGTTAGCGGGAGACATGAGCAGTTCTTC. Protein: CASSLEAGVSGRHEQFF. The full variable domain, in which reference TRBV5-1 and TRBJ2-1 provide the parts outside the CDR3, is KAGVTQTPRYLIKTRGQQVTLSCSPISGHRSVSWYQQTPGQGLQFLFEYFSETQRNKGNFPGRFSGRQFSNSRSEMNVSTLELGDSALYLCASSLEAGVSGRHEQFFGPGTRLTVL.

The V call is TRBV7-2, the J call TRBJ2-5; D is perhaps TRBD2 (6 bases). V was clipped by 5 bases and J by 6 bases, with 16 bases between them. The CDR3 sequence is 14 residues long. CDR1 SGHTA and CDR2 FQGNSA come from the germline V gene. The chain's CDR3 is CASSPQRAVKTQYF. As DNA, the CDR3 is TGTGCCAGCAGCCCCCAGCGGGCAGTAAAGACCCAGTACTTC.

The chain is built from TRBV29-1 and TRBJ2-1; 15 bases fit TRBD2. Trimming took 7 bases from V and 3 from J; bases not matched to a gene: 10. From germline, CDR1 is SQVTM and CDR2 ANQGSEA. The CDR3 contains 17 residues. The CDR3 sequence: CSATRGTSGRNYNEQFF. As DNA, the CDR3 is TGCAGCGCAACACGAGGGACTAGCGGGAGGAACTACAATGAGCAGTTCTTC.

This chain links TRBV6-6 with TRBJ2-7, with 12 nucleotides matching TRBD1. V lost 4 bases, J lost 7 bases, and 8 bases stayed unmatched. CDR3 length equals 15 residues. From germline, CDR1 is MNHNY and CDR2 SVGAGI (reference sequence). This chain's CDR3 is CASSSSGQGAREQYF. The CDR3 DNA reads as TGTGCCAGCAGTTCCTCGGGACAGGGGGCGCGGGAGCAGTACTTC.

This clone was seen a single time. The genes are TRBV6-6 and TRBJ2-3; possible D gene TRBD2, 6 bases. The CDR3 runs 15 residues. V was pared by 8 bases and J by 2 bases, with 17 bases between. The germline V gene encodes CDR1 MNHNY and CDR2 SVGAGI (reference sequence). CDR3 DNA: TGTGCCAGCCGCTGGCCGGGAGCCGACACAGATACGCAGTATTTT. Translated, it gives CASRWPGADTDTQYF.

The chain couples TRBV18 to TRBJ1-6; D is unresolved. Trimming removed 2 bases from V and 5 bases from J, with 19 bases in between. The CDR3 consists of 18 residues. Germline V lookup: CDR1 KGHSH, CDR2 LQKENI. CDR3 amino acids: CASSPSSNLRGNNSPLHF. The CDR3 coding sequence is TGTGCCAGCTCACCAAGCAGTAACCTACGGGGTAATAATTCACCCCTCCACTTT.

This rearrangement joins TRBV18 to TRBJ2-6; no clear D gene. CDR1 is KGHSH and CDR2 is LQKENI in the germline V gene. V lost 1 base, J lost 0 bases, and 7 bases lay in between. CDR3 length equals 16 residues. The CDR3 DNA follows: TGTGCCAGCTCACCACAGAGCCGCTCTGGGGCCAACGTCCTGACTTTC. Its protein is CASSPQSRSGANVLTF.

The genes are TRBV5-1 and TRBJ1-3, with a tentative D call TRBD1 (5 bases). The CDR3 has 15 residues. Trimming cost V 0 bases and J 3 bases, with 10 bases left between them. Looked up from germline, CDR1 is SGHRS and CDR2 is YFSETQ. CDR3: CASSLGSGGGNTIYF. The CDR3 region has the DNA TGCGCCAGCAGCTTGGGCTCCGGGGGTGGAAACACCATATATTTT.

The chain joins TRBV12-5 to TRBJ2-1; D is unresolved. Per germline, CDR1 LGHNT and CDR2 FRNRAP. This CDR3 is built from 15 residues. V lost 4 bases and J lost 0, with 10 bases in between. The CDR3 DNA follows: TGTGCTAGTGGTTGGGCTGTTAGCTCCTACAATGAGCAGTTCTTC. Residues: CASGWAVSSYNEQFF.

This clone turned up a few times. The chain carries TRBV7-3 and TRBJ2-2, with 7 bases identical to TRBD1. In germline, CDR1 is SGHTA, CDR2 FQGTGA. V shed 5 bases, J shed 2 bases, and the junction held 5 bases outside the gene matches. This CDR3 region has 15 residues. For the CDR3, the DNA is TGTGCCAGCAGCGTCAGACAGGGTAACACCGGGGAGCTGTTTTTT. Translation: CASSVRQGNTGELFF.

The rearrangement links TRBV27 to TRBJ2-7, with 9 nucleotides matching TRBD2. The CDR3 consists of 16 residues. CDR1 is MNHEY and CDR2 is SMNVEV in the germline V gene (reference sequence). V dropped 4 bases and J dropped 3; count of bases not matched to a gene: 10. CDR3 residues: CASSSKGLAVVYEQYF. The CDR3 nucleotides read TGTGCCAGCAGTTCAAAGGGACTAGCTGTAGTCTACGAGCAGTACTTC.

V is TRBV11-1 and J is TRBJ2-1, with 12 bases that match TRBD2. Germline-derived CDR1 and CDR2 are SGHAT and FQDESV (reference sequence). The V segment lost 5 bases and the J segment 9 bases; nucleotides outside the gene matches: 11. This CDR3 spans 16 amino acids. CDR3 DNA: TGTGCCAGCAGCGGGGGGAGGACTAGCGGGAAGGGTGAGCAGTTCTTC. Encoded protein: CASSGGRTSGKGEQFF. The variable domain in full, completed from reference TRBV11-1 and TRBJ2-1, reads EAEVAQSPRYKITEKSQAVAFWCDPISGHATLYWYRQILGQGPELLVQFQDESVVDDSQLPKDRFSAERLKGVDSTLKIQPAELGDSAMYLCASSGGRTSGKGEQFFGPGTRLTVL.

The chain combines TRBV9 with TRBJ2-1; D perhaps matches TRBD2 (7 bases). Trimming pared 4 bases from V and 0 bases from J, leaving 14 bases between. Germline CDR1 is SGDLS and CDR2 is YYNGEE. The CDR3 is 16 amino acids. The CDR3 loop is CASSPRGASSYNEQFF. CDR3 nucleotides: TGTGCCAGCAGCCCCCGGGGGGCTAGCTCCTACAATGAGCAGTTCTTC.

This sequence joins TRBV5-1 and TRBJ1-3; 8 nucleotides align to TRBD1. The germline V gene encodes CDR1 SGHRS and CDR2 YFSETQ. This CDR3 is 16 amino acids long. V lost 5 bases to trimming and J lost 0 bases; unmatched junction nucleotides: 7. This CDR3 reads CASRTGTGISGNTIYF. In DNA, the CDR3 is TGCGCCAGCAGAACCGGGACAGGCATCTCTGGAAACACCATATATTTT.

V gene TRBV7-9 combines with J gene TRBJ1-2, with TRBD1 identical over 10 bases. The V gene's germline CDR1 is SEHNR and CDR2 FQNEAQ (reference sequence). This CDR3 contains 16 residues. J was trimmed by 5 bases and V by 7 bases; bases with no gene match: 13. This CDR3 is CASTARGTGASYGYTF. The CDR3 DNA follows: TGTGCCAGCACCGCTAGGGGGACAGGGGCGAGTTATGGCTACACCTTC.